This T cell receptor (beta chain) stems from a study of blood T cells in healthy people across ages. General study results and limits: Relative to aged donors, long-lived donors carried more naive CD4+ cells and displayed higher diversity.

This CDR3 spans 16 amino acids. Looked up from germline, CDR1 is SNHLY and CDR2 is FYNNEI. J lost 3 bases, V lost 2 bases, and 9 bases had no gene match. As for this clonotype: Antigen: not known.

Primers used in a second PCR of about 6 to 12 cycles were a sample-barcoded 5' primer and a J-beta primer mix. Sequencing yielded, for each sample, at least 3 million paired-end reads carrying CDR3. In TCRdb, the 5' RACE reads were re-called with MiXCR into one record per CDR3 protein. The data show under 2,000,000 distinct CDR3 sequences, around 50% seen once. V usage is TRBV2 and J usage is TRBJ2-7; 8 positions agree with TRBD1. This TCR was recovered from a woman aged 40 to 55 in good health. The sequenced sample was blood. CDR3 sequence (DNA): TGTGCCAGCAGTGAAAGGCGGACAGGGCTTATCTACGAGCAGTACTTC. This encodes CASSERRTGLIYEQYF.